The 18 T cell receptor beta chains given below trace back to one sample, sequenced in a study of T cell changes during pregnancy in multiple sclerosis. Generated by immunoSEQ multiplex PCR, the TCRdb table keeps only in-frame clones and is missing some. The profile covers around 50,000 clones, with around 90% appearing a single time and 0.55% to 0.65% taken by the ten largest. Sample: CD4+ T cells from peripheral blood mononuclear cells, taken after pregnancy. These TCRs come from a female donor in good health, enrolled as a control in a pregnancy study.

This clone was observed a few times. The V and J genes are TRBV2 and TRBJ2-2; 7 bases fit TRBD2. The CDR3 loop spans 13 amino acids. V shed 6 bases, J shed 6 bases, and the junction held 4 bases outside the gene matches. CDR1 is SNHLY and CDR2 is FYNNEI in the germline V gene. Here the CDR3 reads CASRKTSAGELFF. The CDR3 coding sequence is TGTGCCAGCAGGAAAACTAGCGCCGGGGAGCTGTTTTTT.

The chain combines TRBV4-2 with TRBJ2-7; tentatively, D is TRBD1 (5 bases). The ends were cut back, 0 bases at V and 5 bases at J, with 14 bases in the middle. The length of the CDR3 is 15 residues. Per germline, CDR1 LGHNA and CDR2 YNFKEQ. CDR3 residues: CASSQELTVRNEQYF. DNA of the CDR3: TGTGCCAGCAGCCAAGAGCTGACAGTCAGGAACGAGCAGTACTTC.

This clone was observed once. The sample has other DNA sequences that encode this CDR3 too. The rearrangement joins TRBV30 to TRBJ1-3; D uncertain. Germline V gene sequence: CDR1 GTSNPN, CDR2 SVGIG (reference sequence). Deletions cut 4 bases from V and 0 bases from J, with 10 bases between. The CDR3 loop spans 14 amino acids. The CDR3, as DNA: TGTGCCTGGACCGTCGGGAGCTCTGGAAACACCATATATTTT. It translates to CAWTVGSSGNTIYF.

This sequence joins TRBV11-3 and TRBJ2-3, with 9 bases fitting TRBD2. The germline gives CDR1 SGHNT, CDR2 YENEEA. J was trimmed by 5 bases and V by 2 bases; bases with no gene match: 8. This CDR3 is 16 amino acids long. The CDR3 DNA sequence: TGTGCCAGCAGCTTAAGGGCCTCTAGCGGGAAAGATACGCAGTATTTT. Translation: CASSLRASSGKDTQYF.

The chain carries TRBV7-8 and TRBJ2-1; no reliable D call. Germline V CDR1 and CDR2: SGHVS, FQNEAQ. The CDR3 spans 14 residues. Trimming left V 1 base short and J 13 bases short, with 17 bases between. The CDR3 protein is CASSLGGGAFHQFF. CDR3 coding DNA: TGTGCCAGCAGCTTAGGCGGTGGAGCGTTCCACCAGTTCTTC. The variable domain in full, completed from reference TRBV7-8 and TRBJ2-1, reads GAGVSQSPRYKVAKRGQDVALRCDPISGHVSLFWYQQALGQGPEFLTYFQNEAQLDKSGLPSDRFFAERPEGSVSTLKIQRTQQEDSAVYLCASSLGGGAFHQFFGPGTRLTVL.

V is TRBV29-1 and J is TRBJ1-1; 7 positions match TRBD1. Germline V gene lookup returns CDR1 SQVTM and CDR2 ANQGSEA. The junction had 8 bases not matched to a gene; V was cut back by 6 bases and J by 4 bases. This CDR3 has 13 amino acids. For the CDR3, the DNA is TGCAGCGTGGCTTTTGACAGGGCCACTGAAGCTTTCTTT. Protein product: CSVAFDRATEAFF.

The chain is built from TRBV5-6 and TRBJ1-3; unclear D gene. Trimming took 3 bases from V and 0 from J, leaving 10 bases between them. From germline, CDR1 is SGHDT and CDR2 YYEEEE. The CDR3 totals 15 residues. CDR3 sequence: CASSSPTGSGNTIYF. The DNA for the CDR3 is TGTGCCAGCAGCTCTCCGACGGGCTCTGGAAACACCATATATTTT.

Turning to this clone: Other DNA sequences in the sample encode the same CDR3. The V and J genes are TRBV5-1 and TRBJ2-7; D gene ambiguous. The CDR3 is 12 amino acids. Germline lookup yields CDR1 SGHRS and CDR2 YFSETQ. The V end was cut by 5 bases, the J end by 2 bases, with 8 bases between. This CDR3 is CASSSQAYEQYF. The CDR3 DNA reads TGCGCCAGCAGTTCCCAGGCCTACGAGCAGTACTTC.

This sequence joins TRBV5-4 and TRBJ1-2; D may be TRBD1 (6 bases). V lost 4 bases to trimming and J lost 4 bases, with 14 bases between them. CDR1 is SGHNT and CDR2 is YYREEE in the germline V gene (reference sequence). The CDR3 has 14 residues. This CDR3 is CASSRTGLGYGYTF. The CDR3 coding sequence is TGTGCCAGCAGCCGAACAGGGTTGGGCTATGGCTACACCTTC.

V and J are TRBV30 and TRBJ2-1; D gene ambiguous. CDR1 is GTSNPN and CDR2 is SVGIG in the germline V gene (reference sequence). Trimming took 3 bases from V and 10 from J, leaving 10 bases between them. This CDR3 region has 11 residues. The CDR3 reads CAWSQSWEQFF. The CDR3 DNA sequence: TGTGCCTGGAGCCAGTCCTGGGAGCAGTTCTTC.

DNA for the CDR3: TGTGCCAGCTCGGGAGACCCCAGGATAACTGAAGCTTTCTTT. It codes for CASSGDPRITEAFF. The chain joins TRBV28 to TRBJ1-1; D not resolved. The germline V gene encodes CDR1 MDHEN and CDR2 SYDVKM. V was cut by 8 bases and J by 5 bases, with 18 bases left in between. The CDR3 length is 14 residues. Full variable domain (rest looked up from reference TRBV28 and TRBJ1-1): DVKVTQSSRYLVKRTGEKVFLECVQDMDHENMFWYRQDPGLGLRLIYFSYDVKMKEKGDIPEGYSVSREKKERFSLILESASTNQTSMYLCASSGDPRITEAFFGQGTRLTVV.

CDR3 region: CASSRLPGVPDYEQYF. DNA for the CDR3: TGTGCCAGCAGCCGCCTGCCGGGAGTGCCCGACTACGAGCAGTACTTC. The V and J genes are TRBV7-9 and TRBJ2-7, with D tentatively TRBD2 (6 bases). The CDR3 is 16 residues long. Deletions cut 5 bases from V and 3 bases from J, with 20 bases between. Germline loops: CDR1 SEHNR, CDR2 FQNEAQ (reference sequence).

The V and J genes are TRBV19 and TRBJ2-3, with 7 bases identical to TRBD1. The germline CDR1 and CDR2 sequences are LNHDA and SQIVND (reference sequence). J gave up 3 bases and V 4 bases, and 13 bases lay outside the gene matches. CDR3 size: 17 residues. Here the CDR3 reads CASSNLRQGRGTDTQYF. For the CDR3, the DNA is TGTGCCAGTAGTAATCTAAGACAGGGTAGAGGGACAGATACGCAGTATTTT. Together with reference TRBV19 and TRBJ2-3, the CDR3 gives the full variable domain: DGGITQSPKYLFRKEGQNVTLSCEQNLNHDAMYWYRQDPGQGLRLIYYSQIVNDFQKGDIAEGYSVSREKKESFPLTVTSAQKNPTAFYLCASSNLRQGRGTDTQYFGPGTRLTVL.

This clone appeared a few times. The chain joins TRBV6-6 to TRBJ1-6, with 7 bases fitting TRBD1. CDR1 is MNHNY and CDR2 is SVGAGI in the germline V gene (reference sequence). The CDR3 has 12 amino acids. Trimming took 5 bases from V and 12 from J; bases not matched to a gene: 4. Written as DNA, the CDR3 is TGTGCCAGCAGTCGACAGGGAGAACCCCTCCACTTT. Translated, it gives CASSRQGEPLHF.

The rearrangement joins TRBV4-2 to TRBJ1-5; the D gene is possibly TRBD1 (6 bases). The CDR3 has 16 residues. CDR1 is LGHNA and CDR2 is YNFKEQ in the germline V gene. V lost 1 base and J lost 4, with 14 bases in between. Here the CDR3 reads CASSQAATGVNQPQHF. For the CDR3, the DNA is TGTGCCAGCAGCCAAGCGGCGACAGGCGTAAATCAGCCCCAGCATTTT.

This clone was seen a single time. V and J are TRBV2 and TRBJ2-2; tentatively, D is TRBD1 (5 bases). Germline V gene sequence: CDR1 SNHLY, CDR2 FYNNEI. The CDR3 extends over 15 amino acids. Deletions cut 4 bases from V and 1 base from J, with 10 bases between. The CDR3 reads CASSVGQVNTGELFF. In DNA form, the CDR3 reads TGTGCCAGCAGTGTTGGACAAGTGAACACCGGGGAGCTGTTTTTT.

V gene TRBV15 combines with J gene TRBJ1-4; D unresolved. Germline loops: CDR1 LNHNV, CDR2 YYDKDF (reference sequence). CDR3 length equals 14 residues. Trimming pared 7 bases from V and 14 bases from J, leaving 23 bases between. CDR3 residues: CATNGIFGVGRLFF. The CDR3 coding sequence is TGTGCCACCAACGGAATCTTTGGGGTCGGGAGGCTGTTTTTT.

V gene TRBV5-4 combines with J gene TRBJ1-1; perhaps TRBD1 as D (6 bases). Between the trimmed V and J ends, which lost 3 bases and 1 base, there was a span of 13 bases. Germline CDR1 and CDR2: SGHNT and YYREEE (reference sequence). The CDR3 runs 15 residues. CDR3 region: CASSSQARGNTEAFF. The CDR3 bases are TGTGCCAGCAGCTCCCAAGCCAGGGGGAACACTGAAGCTTTCTTT.